Presented here are 19 T cell receptor beta chains from one specimen sequenced in a study of regulatory T cells in long-lasting Graves disease. According to the study, TCR beta libraries were built with iRepertoire HTBI primers and CDR3-region Arm-PCR. TCRdb independently ran MiXCR on the multiplex PCR reads; one entry per CDR3 protein. Among around 480,000 distinct CDR3 sequences listed, 16% were seen once. As for time point: newly diagnosed GD, antithyroid drugs for less than 3 months. PBMC-derived RNA was used for the TCR library. This sample was also put to use in a study of T cells in Graves' hyperthyroidism and ophthalmopathy.

The sample consisted of peripheral blood mononuclear cells (PBMCs), taken at new diagnosis, from a patient treated with antithyroid drugs. These TCRs come from a man aged 40-50 years with Graves disease.

Many counts were recorded for this clonotype. This chain uses TRBV28 with TRBJ2-3, with 9 bases that match TRBD1. This CDR3 region has 15 residues. Germline V gene lookup returns CDR1 MDHEN and CDR2 SYDVKM. The V and J ends lost 2 bases and 5 bases, in that order; junction bases with no gene match: 5. CDR3 loop: CASSLTTGGVDTQYF. In DNA, the CDR3 is TGTGCCAGCAGTTTAACGACAGGGGGTGTAGATACGCAGTATTTT. Full variable domain (rest looked up from reference TRBV28 and TRBJ2-3): DVKVTQSSRYLVKRTGEKVFLECVQDMDHENMFWYRQDPGLGLRLIYFSYDVKMKEKGDIPEGYSVSREKKERFSLILESASTNQTSMYLCASSLTTGGVDTQYFGPGTRLTVL.

The chain combines TRBV7-3 with TRBJ2-2; no reliable D call. This CDR3 is 14 amino acids long. Trimming pared 4 bases from V and 4 bases from J, leaving 10 bases between. In germline, CDR1 is SGHTA, CDR2 FQGTGA. CDR3 coding DNA: TGTGCCAGCAGCTCCCCCGACGGCACCGGGGAGCTGTTTTTT. Protein product: CASSSPDGTGELFF.

This clonotype was counted many times. The V gene is TRBV12-5, the J gene TRBJ2-7; 11 nucleotides align to TRBD2. Trimming at V came to 1 base and at J to 4 bases, leaving 6 bases not matched to a gene. In germline, CDR1 is LGHNT, CDR2 FRNRAP. This CDR3 region has 16 residues. CDR3 sequence: CASGLGTSGSWYEQYF. CDR3 DNA: TGTGCTAGTGGTTTGGGCACTAGCGGGAGTTGGTACGAGCAGTACTTC.

A few counts support this clonotype. The CDR3 DNA is TGTGCCAGCAGCTTAGGGACGGCCGCTCGATATGGCTACACCTTC. It specifies CASSLGTAARYGYTF. V is TRBV7-2 and J is TRBJ1-2, with unresolved D. Trimming took 1 base from V and 5 from J, leaving 14 bases between them. Germline lookup yields CDR1 SGHTA and CDR2 FQGNSA. The CDR3 spans 15 residues.

This clonotype appeared many times. The chain combines TRBV10-3 with TRBJ1-1, with D possibly being TRBD1 (6 bases). V lost 2 bases to trimming and J lost 6 bases, with 10 bases between them. The CDR3 length is 13 residues. From germline, CDR1 is ENHRY and CDR2 SYGVKD. DNA of the CDR3: TGTGCCATCAGTGAGATCAGGGGAGCTGAAGCTTTCTTT. Translated: CAISEIRGAEAFF.

This clonotype was counted a single time. The chain has TRBV5-4 and TRBJ2-7; D not resolved. This CDR3 is 14 amino acids long. V was trimmed by 4 bases and J by 7 bases, leaving 18 bases between them. Germline values: CDR1 SGHNT, CDR2 YYREEE (reference sequence). DNA for the CDR3: TGTGCCAGCAGCGCCAATGGCTCCCCCGTTGAGCAGTACTTC. This sequence encodes CASSANGSPVEQYF. The full variable domain, completed using reference TRBV5-4 and TRBJ2-7, is ETGVTQSPTHLIKTRGQQVTLRCSSQSGHNTVSWYQQALGQGPQFIFQYYREEENGRGNFPPRFSGLQFPNYSSELNVNALELDDSALYLCASSANGSPVEQYFGPGTRLTVT.

Turning to this clonotype: This likely stems from a read error, as it lies one base from a far larger clone. This chain links TRBV20-1 with TRBJ2-7, with 9 nucleotides matching TRBD2. The V gene's germline CDR1 is DFQATT and CDR2 SNEGSKA (reference sequence). The V and J ends lost 3 bases and 7 bases, in that order; junction bases with no gene match: 10. CDR3 length equals 14 residues. CDR3 DNA sequence: TGCAGTGCTAGCCGGCGGGAGGGCCTCAATGAGCAGTACTTC. Amino acid sequence: CSASRREGLNEQYF.

This clonotype showed up many times. In DNA form, the CDR3 reads TGCGCCAGCAGCACCCGGAGCTCCTACGAGCAGTACTTC. Translation: CASSTRSSYEQYF. The chain links TRBV5-1 to TRBJ2-7; D not certain. This CDR3 contains 13 residues. V was cut by 4 bases and J by 0 bases, with 8 bases left in between. In germline, CDR1 is SGHRS, CDR2 YFSETQ.

This clonotype was counted between two and nine times. The chain has TRBV5-6 and TRBJ1-5; weak D call: TRBD1 (6 bases). V lost 3 bases to trimming and J lost 5 bases, with 15 bases between them. Germline-derived CDR1 and CDR2 are SGHDT and YYEEEE. The CDR3 runs 15 residues. For the CDR3, the DNA is TGTGCCAGCAGCTCCGCTTGGGCAGGGGATCAGCCCCAGCATTTT. Its translation: CASSSAWAGDQPQHF.

This clonotype was detected ten times or more. This chain links TRBV28 with TRBJ2-7; D not certain. V was clipped by 5 bases and J by 3 bases, with 8 bases between them. The CDR3 has 12 amino acids. Germline-derived CDR1 and CDR2 are MDHEN and SYDVKM. The CDR3 region is CASSLPGYEQYF. The CDR3 nucleotides read TGTGCCAGCAGTCTCCCAGGCTACGAGCAGTACTTC. The variable domain in full, completed from reference TRBV28 and TRBJ2-7, reads DVKVTQSSRYLVKRTGEKVFLECVQDMDHENMFWYRQDPGLGLRLIYFSYDVKMKEKGDIPEGYSVSREKKERFSLILESASTNQTSMYLCASSLPGYEQYFGPGTRLTVT.

This clonotype was seen many times. The rearrangement joins TRBV7-8 to TRBJ2-7; perhaps TRBD1 as D (8 bases). With 3 bases removed from V and 3 bases from J, the gap between germline ends came to 15 bases. The CDR3 runs to 15 residues. Germline V gene lookup returns CDR1 SGHVS and CDR2 FQNEAQ. The CDR3 here is CASSFDRGGFYEQYF. CDR3 bases: TGTGCCAGCAGCTTCGACAGGGGAGGGTTCTACGAGCAGTACTTC.

This clonotype came up many times. The chain recombines TRBV30 with TRBJ2-1, with TRBD2 matching 13 bases. V dropped 4 bases and J dropped 7; count of bases not matched to a gene: 7. Germline CDR1 is GTSNPN and CDR2 is SVGIG (reference sequence). CDR3 length equals 15 residues. The CDR3 is CAWKGLAGATNEQFF. CDR3 nucleotides: TGTGCCTGGAAAGGACTAGCGGGAGCGACGAATGAGCAGTTCTTC.

This clonotype was seen ten or more times. The V and J genes are TRBV11-2 and TRBJ2-7; 12 nucleotides agree with TRBD2. Germline V gives CDR1 SGHAT, CDR2 FQNNGV. Losses at the gene ends were 5 bases for V and 0 bases for J; bases not matched to a gene: 8. The CDR3 has 17 residues. The CDR3 sequence is CASSPYGLAGTSYEQYF. The CDR3 coding sequence is TGTGCCAGCAGCCCGTACGGACTAGCGGGAACCTCCTACGAGCAGTACTTC. The variable domain in full, completed from reference TRBV11-2 and TRBJ2-7, reads EAGVAQSPRYKIIEKRQSVAFWCNPISGHATLYWYQQILGQGPKLLIQFQNNGVVDDSQLPKDRFSAERLKGVDSTLKIQPAKLEDSAVYLCASSPYGLAGTSYEQYFGPGTRLTVT.

This clonotype was counted a few times. This chain links TRBV7-9 with TRBJ2-1; D gene ambiguous. Between the trimmed V and J ends, which lost 5 bases and 7 bases, there was a span of 12 bases. Germline-derived CDR1 and CDR2 are SEHNR and FQNEAQ (reference sequence). This CDR3 has 13 residues. CDR3 DNA: TGTGCCAGCAGCCTCAGTGGTAGGAATGAGCAGTTCTTC. Translation: CASSLSGRNEQFF.

This clonotype appeared many times. The rearrangement uses TRBV28 and TRBJ1-2; 7 nucleotides agree with TRBD1. The length of the CDR3 is 13 residues. Germline CDR1 and CDR2: MDHEN and SYDVKM. J gave up 4 bases and V 4 bases, and 3 bases lay outside the gene matches. CDR3 residues: CASSSTGPYGYTF. The CDR3 DNA sequence: TGTGCCAGCAGTTCGACAGGGCCCTATGGCTACACCTTC.

This clonotype was seen ten or more times. The rearrangement uses TRBV6-1 and TRBJ2-1; 7 bases align to TRBD1. Per the germline V gene, CDR1 is MNHNS and CDR2 is SASEGT. This CDR3 contains 14 residues. With V trimmed by 4 bases and J by 8 bases, 8 bases remained unmatched. CDR3: CASSGQGERHEQFF. The CDR3 nucleotides read TGTGCCAGCAGTGGACAGGGAGAACGGCATGAGCAGTTCTTC.

The chain recombines TRBV7-9 with TRBJ2-7; D is perhaps TRBD2 (6 bases). With 6 bases removed from V and 6 bases from J, the gap between germline ends came to 18 bases. This CDR3 is 14 amino acids long. Germline-derived CDR1 and CDR2 are SEHNR and FQNEAQ (reference sequence). The CDR3 DNA sequence: TGTGCCAGCAGAGCTGGCGGGGAACCCCTCGAGCAGTACTTC. It codes for CASRAGGEPLEQYF.

The chain is built from TRBV24-1 and TRBJ2-1, with 9 nucleotides matching TRBD2. Germline trimming cut 4 bases from V and 9 bases from J; bases unmatched to any gene: 9. Germline V CDR1 and CDR2: KGHDR, SFDVKD. This CDR3 contains 15 residues. The DNA for the CDR3 is TGTGCCACCAGTGACTTTGGACTAGCGTCCGGTGAGCAGTTCTTC. Residues: CATSDFGLASGEQFF.

Of note for this clonotype: The junction does not match germline at one end; this may be a read error. This chain links TRBV29-1 with TRBJ1-2, with 8 bases that match TRBD1. Per germline, CDR1 SQVTM and CDR2 ANQGSEA. The CDR3 totals 13 residues. The CDR3 coding sequence is TGCAGCGTTGAAGATTACAGGGGGGGTGGCTACGCCTTC. This codes for CSVEDYRGGGYAF. The variable domain in full, with the rest retrieved from reference TRBV29-1 and TRBJ1-2, is SAVISQKPSRDICQRGTSLTIQCQVDSQVTMMFWYRQQPGQSLTLIATANQGSEATYESGFVIDKFPISRPNLTFSTLTVSNMSPEDSSIYLCSVEDYRGGGYAFGSGTRLTVV.